This TCR beta chain is drawn from a study of blood T cell repertoires in COVID-19. In the study overall: The cDNA or gDNA used as material had been derived from T cells, B-cell-depleted T cells, or PBMCs.

Sequencing was performed with immunoSEQ multiplex PCR; in TCRdb, only in-frame clones are kept and a portion is missing. The data show fewer than 400,000 clones, 92% seen once. Germline CDR1 and CDR2: SGHVS and FQNEAQ. V dropped 3 bases and J dropped 0; count of bases not matched to a gene: 6. This CDR3 has 17 amino acids. Individuals aged about 18 to 89 years were recruited from 24 US areas. Two consecutive negative NP/OP PCR tests, clearance, or resolved symptoms defined Cohort 3 recovery. The TCR was taken from a woman in her thirties who had recovered from COVID-19. Sequenced: PBMCs or T cells enriched from blood (not recorded which). The chain combines TRBV7-8 with TRBJ2-1; 9 bases match TRBD2. CDR3 in DNA: TGTGCCAGCAGCTTGTCTAGACTAGCGGTCTCCTACAATGAGCAGTTCTTC. Its protein product is CASSLSRLAVSYNEQFF.